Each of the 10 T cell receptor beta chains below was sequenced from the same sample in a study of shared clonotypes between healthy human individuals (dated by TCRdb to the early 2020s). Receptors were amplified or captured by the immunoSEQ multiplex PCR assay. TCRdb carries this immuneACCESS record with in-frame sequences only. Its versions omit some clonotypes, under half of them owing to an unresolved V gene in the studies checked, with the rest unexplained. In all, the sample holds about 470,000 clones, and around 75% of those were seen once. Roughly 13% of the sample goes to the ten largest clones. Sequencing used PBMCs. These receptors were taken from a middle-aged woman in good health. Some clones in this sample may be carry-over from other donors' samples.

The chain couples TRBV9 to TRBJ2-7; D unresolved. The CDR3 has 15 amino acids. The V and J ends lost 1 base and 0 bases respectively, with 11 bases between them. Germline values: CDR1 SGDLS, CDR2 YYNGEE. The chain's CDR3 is CASSVHGASSYEQYF. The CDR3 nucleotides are TGTGCCAGCAGCGTACACGGTGCTAGCTCCTACGAGCAGTACTTC.

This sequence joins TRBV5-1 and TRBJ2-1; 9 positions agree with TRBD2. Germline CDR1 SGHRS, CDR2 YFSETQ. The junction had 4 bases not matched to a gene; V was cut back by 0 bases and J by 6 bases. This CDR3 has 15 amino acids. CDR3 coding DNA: TGCGCCAGCAGCTTGGTAGCGGGAGCGGTCAATGAGCAGTTCTTC. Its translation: CASSLVAGAVNEQFF.

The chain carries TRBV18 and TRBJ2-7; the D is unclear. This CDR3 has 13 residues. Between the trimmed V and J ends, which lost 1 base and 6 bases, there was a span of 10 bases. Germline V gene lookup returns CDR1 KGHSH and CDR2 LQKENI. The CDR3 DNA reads TGTGCCAGCTCACCACTCCAAACGGGCGAGCAGTACTTC. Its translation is CASSPLQTGEQYF.

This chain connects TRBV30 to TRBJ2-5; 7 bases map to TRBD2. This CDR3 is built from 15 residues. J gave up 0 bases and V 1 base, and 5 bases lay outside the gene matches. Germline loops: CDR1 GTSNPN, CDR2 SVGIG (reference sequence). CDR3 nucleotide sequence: TGTGCCTGGAGTGGGTCTAGCGGCTACCAAGAGACCCAGTACTTC. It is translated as CAWSGSSGYQETQYF.

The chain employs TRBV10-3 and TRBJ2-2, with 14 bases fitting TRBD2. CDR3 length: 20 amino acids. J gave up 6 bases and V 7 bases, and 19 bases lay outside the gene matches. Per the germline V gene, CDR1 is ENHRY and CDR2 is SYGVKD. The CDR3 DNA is TGTGCCATCAACTCCGGGACTAGCGGGAGTGGAAGCGTGGGGGCCGGGGAGCTGTTTTTT. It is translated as CAINSGTSGSGSVGAGELFF.

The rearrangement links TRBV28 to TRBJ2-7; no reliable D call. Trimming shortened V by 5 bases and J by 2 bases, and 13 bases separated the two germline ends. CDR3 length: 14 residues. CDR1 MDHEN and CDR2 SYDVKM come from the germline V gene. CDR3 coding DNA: TGTGCCAGCAGTCTTGCGATAGAGGCCTACGAGCAGTACTTC. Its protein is CASSLAIEAYEQYF.

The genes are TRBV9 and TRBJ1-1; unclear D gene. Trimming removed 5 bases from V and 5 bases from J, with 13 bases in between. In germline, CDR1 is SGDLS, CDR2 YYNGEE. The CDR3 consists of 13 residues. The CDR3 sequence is CASSLGVGTEAFF. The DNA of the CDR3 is TGTGCCAGCAGTCTGGGAGTAGGGACTGAAGCTTTCTTT. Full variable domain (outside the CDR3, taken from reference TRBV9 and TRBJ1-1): DSGVTQTPKHLITATGQRVTLRCSPRSGDLSVYWYQQSLDQGLQFLIQYYNGEERAKGNILERFSAQQFPDLHSELNLSSLELGDSALYFCASSLGVGTEAFFGQGTRLTVV.

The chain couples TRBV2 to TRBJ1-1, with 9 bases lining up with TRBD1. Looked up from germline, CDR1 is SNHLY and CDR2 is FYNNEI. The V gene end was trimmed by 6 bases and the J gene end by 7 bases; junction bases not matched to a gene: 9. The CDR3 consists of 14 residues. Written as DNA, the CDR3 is TGTGCCAGCAGCCAAAGAGGGACAGGGTATGAAGCTTTCTTT. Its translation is CASSQRGTGYEAFF. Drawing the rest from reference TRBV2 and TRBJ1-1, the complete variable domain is EPEVTQTPSHQVTQMGQEVILRCVPISNHLYFYWYRQILGQKVEFLVSFYNNEISEKSEIFDDQFSVERPDGSNFTLKIRSTKLEDSAMYFCASSQRGTGYEAFFGQGTRLTVV.

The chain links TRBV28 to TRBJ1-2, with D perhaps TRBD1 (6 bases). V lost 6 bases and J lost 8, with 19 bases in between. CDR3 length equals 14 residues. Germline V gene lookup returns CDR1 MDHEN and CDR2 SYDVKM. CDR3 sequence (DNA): TGTGCCAGCAGCGAGGGACATGGGGCGGACGGCTACACCTTC. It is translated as CASSEGHGADGYTF.

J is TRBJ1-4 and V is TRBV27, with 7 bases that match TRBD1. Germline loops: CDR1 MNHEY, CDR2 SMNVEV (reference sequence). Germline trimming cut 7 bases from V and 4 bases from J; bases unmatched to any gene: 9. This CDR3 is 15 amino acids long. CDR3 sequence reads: CASTSSGQFNEKLFF. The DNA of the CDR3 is TGTGCCAGCACCTCGTCGGGACAGTTTAATGAAAAACTGTTTTTT.